This entry describes one T cell receptor (beta chain). These data are taken from a study of blood T cell repertoires in COVID-19. TCRdb's copy holds only in-frame clones and misses some; the assay was immunoSEQ multiplex PCR. This sample has 37,000 or so clones, with around 78% found just once. Germline CDR1 is LGHNA and CDR2 is YSLEER. The length of the CDR3 is 13 residues. Trimming removed 2 bases from V and 4 bases from J, with 6 bases in between. Sequencing was performed on peripheral blood. This clonotype was obtained from a man between 60 and 75 years old with acute or convalescent COVID-19. The chain combines TRBV4-3 with TRBJ1-5; unclear D gene. Written as DNA, the CDR3 is TGCGCCAGCAGCCAATTTATGAATCAGCCCCAGCATTTT. Protein sequence: CASSQFMNQPQHF.